The rows below give T cell receptor beta chains drawn from one sample of a study of blood T cell repertoires in COVID-19. Sequencing used immunoSEQ multiplex PCR; TCRdb keeps in-frame clones, though not all of them. This sample has roughly 37,000 clones, with approximately 78% found just once. Input material: peripheral blood. The source is a man between 60 and 75 years old with acute or convalescent COVID-19. Both conserved end residues are part of each CDR3. D genes are given only for firm matches. Where a row states a size, it is once, few, many or the class of an expanded clone; other rows omit it.

V: TRBV24-1; D: TRBD2; size: -; J: TRBJ2-3; CDR3: CATNEPTSGRVNTQYF; DNA: TGTGCCACCAACGAACCGACTAGCGGGAGAGTAAATACGCAGTATTTT
V: TRBV11-3; D: TRBD1; size: -; J: TRBJ2-1; CDR3: CASSWYGQVGVNEQFF; DNA: TGTGCCAGCAGCTGGTATGGACAGGTCGGAGTCAATGAGCAGTTCTTC
V: TRBV5-4; D: TRBD1; size: -; J: TRBJ2-1; CDR3: CASSLWDRDAYEQFF; DNA: TGTGCCAGCAGCTTGTGGGACAGGGATGCCTATGAGCAGTTCTTC
V: TRBV14; D: -; size: -; J: TRBJ2-6; CDR3: CASSLVVGANVLTF; DNA: TGTGCCAGCAGCCTTGTCGTTGGGGCCAACGTCCTGACTTTC
V: TRBV25-1; D: -; size: -; J: TRBJ2-1; CDR3: CASSISGVSGQFF; DNA: TGTGCCAGCAGTATATCAGGGGTATCTGGGCAGTTCTTC
V: TRBV12-3/TRBV12-4; D: -; size: -; J: TRBJ2-7; CDR3: CASSQGWEQYF; DNA: TGTGCCAGCAGCCAGGGGTGGGAGCAGTACTTC
V: TRBV7-8; D: TRBD2; size: -; J: TRBJ2-5; CDR3: CASSLASGKETQYF; DNA: TGTGCCAGCAGCTTAGCTAGCGGGAAAGAGACCCAGTACTTC
V: TRBV30; D: -; size: -; J: TRBJ1-5; CDR3: CAWSNGQPQHF; DNA: TGTGCCTGGAGTAACGGTCAGCCCCAGCATTTT
V: TRBV21-1; D: -; size: -; J: TRBJ2-5; CDR3: CASSKDRDRGETQYF; DNA: TGTGCCAGCAGCAAAGATAGAGACAGGGGAGAGACCCAGTACTTC
V: TRBV3-1/TRBV3-2; D: -; size: -; J: TRBJ2-7; CDR3: CASSQDRNAAYEQYF; DNA: TGTGCCAGCAGCCAAGATCGAAACGCAGCCTACGAGCAGTACTTC
V: TRBV6-5; D: TRBD2; size: -; J: TRBJ2-1; CDR3: CASSYGREWTYNEQFF; DNA: TGTGCCAGCAGTTACGGGCGGGAGTGGACCTACAATGAGCAGTTCTTC
V: TRBV3-1/TRBV3-2; D: TRBD1; size: -; J: TRBJ2-7; CDR3: CASSQTSKGGAEQYF; DNA: TGTGCCAGCAGCCAGACAAGTAAAGGGGGCGCCGAGCAGTACTTC
V: TRBV11-2; D: -; size: -; J: TRBJ2-5; CDR3: CASSSLARGRETQYF; DNA: TGTGCCAGCAGCTCCCTCGCCCGAGGCCGAGAGACCCAGTACTTC
V: TRBV24-1; D: -; size: -; J: TRBJ2-2; CDR3: CATGVLNTGELFF; DNA: TGTGCCACAGGAGTCCTAAACACCGGGGAGCTGTTTTTT
V: TRBV29-1; D: TRBD2; size: -; J: TRBJ2-1; CDR3: CSVMTSRNEQFF; DNA: TGCAGCGTTATGACTAGCAGGAATGAGCAGTTCTTC
V: TRBV11-3; D: -; size: -; J: TRBJ1-6; CDR3: CASSLRTANNSPLHF; DNA: TGTGCCAGCAGCTTAAGGACAGCAAATAATTCACCCCTCCACTTT
V: TRBV20-1; D: -; size: -; J: TRBJ2-7; CDR3: CSARGVSEQYF; DNA: TGCAGTGCCAGGGGGGTGTCCGAGCAGTACTTC
V: TRBV27; D: TRBD2; size: once; J: TRBJ2-2; CDR3: CASSSPDIAGGPDTGELFF; DNA: TGTGCCAGCAGCTCTCCGGATATAGCGGGAGGGCCTGACACCGGGGAGCTGTTTTTT
V: TRBV5-5; D: -; size: -; J: TRBJ2-7; CDR3: CASSLNFRGIYYEQYF; DNA: TGTGCCAGCAGCTTAAATTTCAGGGGAATCTACTACGAGCAGTACTTC
V: TRBV29-1; D: TRBD2; size: once; J: TRBJ2-1; CDR3: CSVRGGTSGSYEQFF; DNA: TGCAGCGTGCGGGGAGGGACTAGCGGGAGTTATGAGCAGTTCTTC
V: TRBV2; D: TRBD1; size: -; J: TRBJ1-1; CDR3: CASSQNPPRPGGTNTEAFF; DNA: TGTGCCAGCAGTCAGAACCCCCCCAGGCCAGGGGGGACGAACACTGAAGCTTTCTTT
V: TRBV25-1; D: -; size: -; J: TRBJ2-1; CDR3: CASSELGAGNHEQFF; DNA: TGTGCCAGCAGTGAATTGGGCGCAGGGAACCATGAGCAGTTCTTC
V: TRBV7-8; D: -; size: -; J: TRBJ2-7; CDR3: CASSAGPRYEQYF; DNA: TGTGCCAGCAGCGCGGGACCCCGCTACGAGCAGTACTTC
V: TRBV9; D: TRBD2; size: -; J: TRBJ2-1; CDR3: CASSVDSGSYNEQFF; DNA: TGTGCCAGCAGCGTAGATAGCGGGAGCTACAATGAGCAGTTCTTC
V: TRBV7-8; D: -; size: -; J: TRBJ2-1; CDR3: CASSLVNGFAGEQFF; DNA: TGTGCCAGCAGCTTAGTTAATGGGTTCGCGGGTGAGCAGTTCTTC
V: TRBV7-9; D: -; size: -; J: TRBJ1-1; CDR3: CASSPLDSVNTEAFF; DNA: TGTGCCAGCAGCCCATTGGACAGCGTGAACACTGAAGCTTTCTTT
V: TRBV6-2/TRBV6-3; D: TRBD2; size: few; J: TRBJ2-1; CDR3: CASSLDSGPSYNEQFF; DNA: TGTGCCAGCAGTTTGGATAGCGGGCCCTCCTACAATGAGCAGTTCTTC
V: TRBV11-3; D: -; size: once; J: TRBJ1-6; CDR3: CASSVGTQGSPLHF; DNA: TGTGCCAGCAGCGTGGGGACACAAGGTTCACCCCTCCACTTT
V: TRBV28; D: -; size: -; J: TRBJ2-5; CDR3: CASSLGYGETQYF; DNA: TGTGCCAGCAGCCTTGGCTACGGGGAGACCCAGTACTTC
V: TRBV7-2; D: -; size: -; J: TRBJ2-7; CDR3: CASSLSHSYEQYF; DNA: TGTGCCAGCAGCTTGTCCCATTCCTACGAGCAGTACTTC
V: TRBV7-2; D: -; size: -; J: TRBJ2-2; CDR3: CASSPPLMGANTGELFF; DNA: TGTGCCAGCAGCCCTCCTTTAATGGGAGCGAACACCGGGGAGCTGTTTTTT
V: TRBV2; D: -; size: -; J: TRBJ2-7; CDR3: CASSRASYEQYF; DNA: TGTGCCAGCAGCAGGGCTTCCTACGAGCAGTACTTC
V: TRBV10-3; D: -; size: -; J: TRBJ1-5; CDR3: CATQDNYNQPQHF; DNA: TGTGCCACTCAGGACAACTACAATCAGCCCCAGCATTTT
V: TRBV4-1; D: -; size: -; J: TRBJ2-1; CDR3: CASSQDGTVGGEQFF; DNA: TGCGCCAGCAGCCAAGATGGGACTGTCGGTGGGGAGCAGTTCTTC
V: TRBV19; D: -; size: -; J: TRBJ2-1; CDR3: CASSIGGPGSSYNEQFF; DNA: TGTGCCAGTAGTATAGGCGGGCCGGGAAGCTCCTACAATGAGCAGTTCTTC